The source of this TCR beta chain is a study of naive and memory T cell subsets. Study results and caveats: In naive cells, over 95% of TCR sequences were seen only once. Possibly reflecting memory cells re-expressing CD45RA, a few larger clonotypes occurred in naive repertoires, especially CD8.

This clonotype was detected only a few times. Its antigen is unidentified. Both TRBC1 and TRBC2 were covered by a beta constant-region primer of two equimolar oligonucleotides. The ligated cDNA underwent four PCR rounds using SP2 and nested alpha and beta constant-region primers. TCRdb used MiXCR to reprocess the UMI-ligation and nested PCR reads, holding one entry per CDR3 protein. The sample consists of 85,000 to 130,000 distinct CDR3 sequences, roughly 15% of them appearing once. From the second PCR step, alpha and beta chains were amplified apart. Cells stained for CD3, CD4, CD8, CD45RA and CD27 were sorted into four subsets. The CDR3 is 15 amino acids. The germline V gene encodes CDR1 SGHDN and CDR2 FVKESK. The V segment lost 6 bases and the J segment 5 bases; nucleotides outside the gene matches: 12.

The chain combines TRBV14 with TRBJ2-5; 7 nucleotides align to TRBD1. Sample: naive CD8+ T cells from blood. The receptor was isolated from a human donor in good health. CDR3 DNA sequence: TGTGCCAGCAGTCCTGCGACAGGGCCGTTGGAGACCCAGTACTTC. Encoded protein: CASSPATGPLETQYF.